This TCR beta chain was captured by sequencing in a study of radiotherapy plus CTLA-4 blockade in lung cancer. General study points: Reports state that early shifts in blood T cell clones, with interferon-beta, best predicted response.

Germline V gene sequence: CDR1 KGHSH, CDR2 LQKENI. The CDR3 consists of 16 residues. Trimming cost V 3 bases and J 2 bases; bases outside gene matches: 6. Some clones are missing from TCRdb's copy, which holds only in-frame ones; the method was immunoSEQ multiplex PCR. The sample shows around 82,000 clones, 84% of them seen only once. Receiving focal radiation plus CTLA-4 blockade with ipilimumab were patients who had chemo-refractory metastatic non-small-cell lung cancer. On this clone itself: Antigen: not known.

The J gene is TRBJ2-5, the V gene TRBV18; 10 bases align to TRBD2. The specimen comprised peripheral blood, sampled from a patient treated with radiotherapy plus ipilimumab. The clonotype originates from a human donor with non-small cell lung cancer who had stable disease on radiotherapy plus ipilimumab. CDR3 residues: CASSPRTSGGQETQYF. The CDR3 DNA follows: TGTGCCAGCTCACCCCGGACTAGCGGAGGGCAAGAGACCCAGTACTTC.